This entry concerns a single T cell receptor (beta chain). Its antigen is unknown. This sample is drawn from a study of shared clonotypes between healthy human individuals. General observations from the study: Sequencing depth was expected to affect clonotype sharing among donors. Sampling covered blood only; tissue repertoires likely differ.

TCRdb keeps only in-frame clones here, not all; method: immunoSEQ multiplex PCR. The sample contains fewer than 600,000 clones, around 79% of which appear only once. V lost 0 bases and J 0 bases, leaving 9 bases between the germline ends. The CDR3 is 16 residues long. This TCR was sampled from a woman aged 40 to 55 in good health. Some clones in this sample may be carry-over from other donors' samples. The sample was PBMCs. The chain is built from TRBV5-3 and TRBJ2-2; D is uncertain. TRBV5-3 is placed among ORFs of uncertain function. Written as DNA, the CDR3 is TGTGCCAGAAGCTTGGCGTTCGTCCCGAACACCGGGGAGCTGTTTTTT. As protein: CARSLAFVPNTGELFF.